In its sample, the clone carrying this TCR beta chain was seen a few times. There were about 200,000 CFSE-labeled responder cells plated together with about 200,000 irradiated, violet-dye-labeled stimulator cells. In germline, CDR1 is LNHDA, CDR2 SQIVND (reference sequence). This CDR3 is built from 15 residues. The ends lost 6 bases at V and 7 bases at J; junction bases unmatched: 11. This entry comes from a study of graft-versus-host responses after intestinal transplantation. For the study at large: Recipients across the board were started on anti-thymocyte globulin induction, then kept on tacrolimus and steroids for approximately three years. Study conclusions and caveats: Individuals carrying graft-donor T cell macrochimerism showed high graft-versus-host to host-versus-graft clonal ratios in allografts.

Sequencing was performed with immunoSEQ multiplex PCR; in TCRdb, only in-frame clones are kept and a portion is missing. This table holds tens of thousands of clones, 50% to 65% found once. The chain recombines TRBV19 with TRBJ2-1; 8 nucleotides agree with TRBD1. The starting material was alloreactive CD4+ T cells from a mixed lymphocyte reaction culture, obtained before intestinal transplant. The subset denotes: CFSE-low proliferating T cells sorted from approximately 6-day pre-transplant mixed lymphocyte reaction (GvH or HvG direction). This TCR was sampled from a human patient who received an intestinal transplant. CDR3 region: CASSALRGLGNEQFF. The CDR3 nucleotides read TGTGCCAGTAGCGCGCTCAGGGGGCTCGGGAATGAGCAGTTCTTC.